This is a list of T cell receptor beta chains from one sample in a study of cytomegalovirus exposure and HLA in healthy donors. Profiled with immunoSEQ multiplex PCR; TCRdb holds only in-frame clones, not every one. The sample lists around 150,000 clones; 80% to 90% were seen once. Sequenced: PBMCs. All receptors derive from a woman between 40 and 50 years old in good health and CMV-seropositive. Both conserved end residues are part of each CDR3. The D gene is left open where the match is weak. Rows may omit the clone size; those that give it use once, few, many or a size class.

CDR3 DNA: TGTGCCAGCAGTTTAAGGGTTACGGGGTCGGGTGCCTACAATGAGCAGTTCTTC
CDR3 protein: CASSLRVTGSGAYNEQFF
J gene: TRBJ2-1
V gene: TRBV27
D gene: -
clone size: -

CDR3 DNA: TGTGCCAGCCGCCGGGACAGGGGTTCCTACAATGAGCAGTTCTTC
CDR3 protein: CASRRDRGSYNEQFF
J gene: TRBJ2-1
V gene: TRBV18
D gene: TRBD1
clone size: -

CDR3 DNA: TGTGCCAGCAGCCTACGACGTACAGGGGATGGCTACACCTTC
CDR3 protein: CASSLRRTGDGYTF
J gene: TRBJ1-2
V gene: TRBV27
D gene: TRBD1
clone size: once

CDR3 DNA: TGCGCCAGCAGCCGGTACAATGAGCAGTTCTTC
CDR3 protein: CASSRYNEQFF
J gene: TRBJ2-1
V gene: TRBV5-1
D gene: -
clone size: few

CDR3 DNA: TGTGCCAGCATCCCAAGGGGGGGACCCACAGATACGCAGTATTTT
CDR3 protein: CASIPRGGPTDTQYF
J gene: TRBJ2-3
V gene: TRBV28
D gene: -
clone size: -

CDR3 DNA: TGTGCCAGCAGCGGCCCGGGATCAGACAGCTACACCTTC
CDR3 protein: CASSGPGSDSYTF
J gene: TRBJ1-2
V gene: TRBV7-9
D gene: -
clone size: once

CDR3 DNA: TGCGCCAGCAGCTCCGGGACTGCAGGCGATGGCTACACCTTC
CDR3 protein: CASSSGTAGDGYTF
J gene: TRBJ1-2
V gene: TRBV5-1
D gene: -
clone size: once

CDR3 DNA: TGTGCCATCAGTCTTCTGGCGGGGAAAGAGACCCAGTACTTC
CDR3 protein: CAISLLAGKETQYF
J gene: TRBJ2-5
V gene: TRBV10-3
D gene: -
clone size: -

CDR3 DNA: TGTGCCAGCAGCCGTGGCGGGACAGGGGGCACTGAAGCTTTCTTT
CDR3 protein: CASSRGGTGGTEAFF
J gene: TRBJ1-1
V gene: TRBV4-2
D gene: TRBD1
clone size: -

CDR3 DNA: TGTGCCAGCAGCTTCGGGGGGGCCGGAACAGATACGCAGTATTTT
CDR3 protein: CASSFGGAGTDTQYF
J gene: TRBJ2-3
V gene: TRBV13
D gene: TRBD2
clone size: -

CDR3 DNA: TGTGCCAGCAGTCCGACAGGGGGCATCTCTGGGGCCAACGTCCTGACTTTC
CDR3 protein: CASSPTGGISGANVLTF
J gene: TRBJ2-6
V gene: TRBV27
D gene: TRBD1
clone size: once

CDR3 DNA: TGTGCCAGCCTTAGGACAGGGGGCATTAGCACCGGGGAGCTGTTTTTT
CDR3 protein: CASLRTGGISTGELFF
J gene: TRBJ2-2
V gene: TRBV7-9
D gene: TRBD1
clone size: -

CDR3 DNA: TGTGCCAGCAGCACCGGACTCGGGGTGGAGCAGTACTTC
CDR3 protein: CASSTGLGVEQYF
J gene: TRBJ2-5
V gene: TRBV7-9
D gene: -
clone size: -

CDR3 DNA: TGTGCCAGCAGCGTCGGCGCAGGGGACCACGAGCAGTACTTC
CDR3 protein: CASSVGAGDHEQYF
J gene: TRBJ2-7
V gene: TRBV11-2
D gene: -
clone size: once

CDR3 DNA: TGCGCCGACGTCCGGGAGCGCTTGAACACTGAAGCTTTCTTT
CDR3 protein: CADVRERLNTEAFF
J gene: TRBJ1-1
V gene: TRBV10-1
D gene: -
clone size: -

CDR3 DNA: TGTGCCTGGATGACAAGCCCTGGGGAGACCCAGTACTTC
CDR3 protein: CAWMTSPGETQYF
J gene: TRBJ2-5
V gene: TRBV30
D gene: -
clone size: -

CDR3 DNA: TGTGCCAGCAGCGCTATAGGAGAGGCCTCGGTGGGCTACACCTTC
CDR3 protein: CASSAIGEASVGYTF
J gene: TRBJ1-2
V gene: TRBV9
D gene: -
clone size: -

CDR3 DNA: TGTGCCAGCAGTCTCCCGGGACAGGCCTCTGGAAACACCATATATTTT
CDR3 protein: CASSLPGQASGNTIYF
J gene: TRBJ1-3
V gene: TRBV5-6
D gene: TRBD1
clone size: -

CDR3 DNA: TGTGCCTGGAGTAGCGGGACTAACTACGAGCAGTACTTC
CDR3 protein: CAWSSGTNYEQYF
J gene: TRBJ2-7
V gene: TRBV30
D gene: TRBD2
clone size: -

CDR3 DNA: TGTGCCAGTAGTTCTCTATACAGGGGGCTCAATCAGCCCCAGCATTTT
CDR3 protein: CASSSLYRGLNQPQHF
J gene: TRBJ1-5
V gene: TRBV19
D gene: TRBD1
clone size: once

CDR3 DNA: TGTGCCAGCAGTTTCGCGCAGGGTACAAGCTACGAGCAGTACTTC
CDR3 protein: CASSFAQGTSYEQYF
J gene: TRBJ2-7
V gene: TRBV6-5
D gene: -
clone size: -

CDR3 DNA: TGTGCCAGCAGCAGGACAGGGGGCGTGGGTTCACCCCTCCACTTT
CDR3 protein: CASSRTGGVGSPLHF
J gene: TRBJ1-6
V gene: TRBV5-6
D gene: TRBD1
clone size: -

CDR3 DNA: TGTGCCAGTAGTCCTCCGGACAGGGCACAGCCCCAGCATTTT
CDR3 protein: CASSPPDRAQPQHF
J gene: TRBJ1-5
V gene: TRBV19
D gene: TRBD1
clone size: few

CDR3 DNA: TGTGCCAGCAGCACATCTCCGGAGGGACAGGGGTTAGTCTACGAGCAGTACTTC
CDR3 protein: CASSTSPEGQGLVYEQYF
J gene: TRBJ2-7
V gene: TRBV21-1
D gene: -
clone size: -

CDR3 DNA: TGCGCCAGCAGCTTGGCAAATGAGGTCGAGCAGTACTTC
CDR3 protein: CASSLANEVEQYF
J gene: TRBJ2-7
V gene: TRBV5-1
D gene: -
clone size: -

CDR3 DNA: TGTGCCAGCAGCGTGGGACAGGGGCAAGAGACCCAGTACTTC
CDR3 protein: CASSVGQGQETQYF
J gene: TRBJ2-5
V gene: TRBV9
D gene: TRBD1
clone size: once

CDR3 DNA: TGTGCCAGCAGTGGAGTCCTTGAAGCTTTCTTT
CDR3 protein: CASSGVLEAFF
J gene: TRBJ1-1
V gene: TRBV2
D gene: -
clone size: -

CDR3 DNA: TGTGCCAGCAGCTTGGACGACAGGGAGCAGTTCTTC
CDR3 protein: CASSLDDREQFF
J gene: TRBJ2-1
V gene: TRBV5-6
D gene: -
clone size: -

CDR3 DNA: TGCGCCAGCAGCATTACGGCCCAGTACTTC
CDR3 protein: CASSITAQYF
J gene: TRBJ2-5
V gene: TRBV5-1
D gene: -
clone size: -

CDR3 DNA: TGTGCCAGCAGCCTCTCCTACAATGAGCAGTTCTTC
CDR3 protein: CASSLSYNEQFF
J gene: TRBJ2-1
V gene: TRBV7-9
D gene: -
clone size: -